These 4 T cell receptor beta chains originate from one sample sequenced in a study of spatial heterogeneity in lung cancer. TCRdb re-derived calls from the 5' RACE reads in MiXCR, one entry per CDR3 protein. The sample includes approximately 47,000 distinct CDR3 sequences, about 7.6% seen only once; the top ten take 10% to 15%. Noted time point: sample taken at primary tumor resection. From tumor, nontumor lung or frozen PBMC, whole RNA was taken unsorted for sequencing. The source material was PBMCs, sampled at surgery. The receptors derive from a female donor with early-stage non-small cell lung cancer.

Many counts were recorded for this clonotype. The V call is TRBV29-1, the J call TRBJ1-2; D remains ambiguous. Trimming took off 8 bases at V and 7 bases at J, with 20 bases between the two ends. This CDR3 has 13 residues. Germline lookup yields CDR1 SQVTM and CDR2 ANQGSEA. The CDR3 bases are TGCAGCTACCAAGTAGGCGGCACTAGTGGCTACACCTTC. Translated: CSYQVGGTSGYTF.

The rearrangement links TRBV20-1 to TRBJ2-7; tentative D call: TRBD2 (6 bases). Trimming pared 1 base from V and 2 bases from J, leaving 12 bases between. The germline CDR1 and CDR2 sequences are DFQATT and SNEGSKA (reference sequence). The CDR3 contains 14 residues. CDR3: CSARGGVHPYEQYF. The CDR3 bases are TGCAGTGCTAGAGGGGGGGTACATCCCTACGAGCAGTACTTC.

The V and J genes are TRBV7-2 and TRBJ2-3; the D gene is possibly TRBD2 (7 bases). Deletions cut 5 bases from V and 7 bases from J, with 19 bases between. This CDR3 contains 15 residues. From germline, CDR1 is SGHTA and CDR2 FQGNSA. CDR3 loop: CASSRNGGQMNTQYF. Written as DNA, the CDR3 is TGTGCCAGCAGCCGGAACGGGGGGCAGATGAATACGCAGTATTTT.

The V gene is TRBV5-5, the J gene TRBJ1-5; D uncertain. CDR3 length: 13 residues. CDR1 is SGHKS, CDR2 YYEKEE, per germline (reference sequence). V was clipped by 3 bases and J by 3 bases, with 7 bases between them. The DNA of the CDR3 is TGTGCCAGCAGCTCGTTTGACAATCAGCCCCAGCATTTT. This translates into CASSSFDNQPQHF.